This is a list of T cell receptor beta chains from one sample in a study of blood T cell repertoires in COVID-19. The data were produced by immunoSEQ multiplex PCR, yet TCRdb's version contains in-frame clones alone and is incomplete. The sample includes under 250,000 clones, approximately 87% of them seen just once. Sequenced sample: peripheral blood. These TCRs come from a woman in her 70s with active or convalescent COVID-19. Both conserved end residues are part of each CDR3. The order of the fields is V gene, J gene, clone size, D gene, CDR3 DNA, CDR3 protein. D genes are given only for firm matches. Not all rows give a size; the values are once, few, many and, for expanded clones, a class.

TRBV5-8,TRBJ1-3,once,-,TGTGCCAGCAGCTTGGGAGGGCGGACCGTAAACACCATATATTTT,CASSLGGRTVNTIYF
TRBV11-1,TRBJ2-2,-,TRBD2,TGTGCCAGCAGCTCCCCGAGCGGGGGGAACACCGGGGAGCTGTTTTTT,CASSSPSGGNTGELFF
TRBV4-1,TRBJ2-3,-,-,TGCGCCAGCAGATTCCAAGGGGGAGATACGCAGTATTTT,CASRFQGGDTQYF
TRBV2,TRBJ2-7,-,TRBD1,TGTGCCAGCAGGGACAGGGGCTACGAGCAGTACTTC,CASRDRGYEQYF
TRBV19,TRBJ1-2,-,-,TGTGCCAGTAGTACTCCAACAGGGCGCGGTCACTATGGCTACACCTTC,CASSTPTGRGHYGYTF
TRBV9,TRBJ1-5,-,TRBD1,TGTGCCAGCAGCGCCCAGGGGGCCCAGCCCCAGCATTTT,CASSAQGAQPQHF
TRBV5-5,TRBJ1-5,once,TRBD1,TGTGCCAGCAGCTTGGCCACAGGGGGCAATCAGCCCCAGCATTTT,CASSLATGGNQPQHF
TRBV2,TRBJ1-2,-,-,TGTGCCAGCAGTGAAGCCCAGGGGCTCTATGGCTACACCTTC,CASSEAQGLYGYTF
TRBV7-2,TRBJ2-7,-,TRBD1,TGTGCCAGCAGCTTCGACAGGGATTCCTCCTACGAGCAGTACTTC,CASSFDRDSSYEQYF
TRBV5-1,TRBJ1-6,-,TRBD1,TGCGCCAGCAGCACCCTCGGACAGGGGGCTAATTCACCCCTCCACTTT,CASSTLGQGANSPLHF
TRBV5-1,TRBJ1-1,-,-,TGCGCCAGCAGCTTCCTCGGGTCGGTGAACACTGAAGCTTTCTTT,CASSFLGSVNTEAFF
TRBV28,TRBJ2-7,-,-,TGTGCCAGCAGTCCACGGTTCAGGGCGCTATCCTACGAGCAGTACTTC,CASSPRFRALSYEQYF
TRBV20-1,TRBJ1-2,once,TRBD1,TGCAGTGCTACAGGGGGCCATGGCTACACCTTC,CSATGGHGYTF
TRBV7-9,TRBJ2-7,once,TRBD2,TGTGCCAGCAGCTGGGGGGGTACGGGAGCGGTGAGCTACGAGCAGTACTTC,CASSWGGTGAVSYEQYF
TRBV7-6,TRBJ2-1,-,TRBD2,TGTGCCAGCAGCTCAAGGACTAGCGGGACCAATGAGCAGTTCTTC,CASSSRTSGTNEQFF
TRBV27,TRBJ1-5,-,-,TGTGCCAGCAGTGTGGGCGATGCAGGGGATCAGCCCCAGCATTTT,CASSVGDAGDQPQHF
TRBV24-1,TRBJ2-1,-,-,TGTGCCACCAGTGCCACCCTTGCACAGTTCTACAATGAGCAGTTCTTC,CATSATLAQFYNEQFF
TRBV6-5,TRBJ2-1,-,TRBD1,TGTGCCGCGACAGGGCTGACGGGCAATGAGCAGTTCTTC,CAATGLTGNEQFF
TRBV5-4,TRBJ2-2,-,TRBD1,TGTGCCAGCAGCCTGGGACAGGGGTCGAACACCGGGGAGCTGTTTTTT,CASSLGQGSNTGELFF